The rows below give T cell receptor beta chains drawn from one sample of a study of T cell responses to AZD1222 COVID-19 vaccine. Measured with immunoSEQ multiplex PCR; TCRdb has only the in-frame clones, and not every one. The table has 150,000 to 200,000 clones, roughly 92% seen once. Sequenced here: peripheral blood, sampled on day 0 of AZD1222 vaccination. Receptor source: an adult in good health. Both conserved end residues are part of each CDR3. The order of the fields is clone size, V gene, J gene, D gene, CDR3 DNA, CDR3 protein. A D gene is named only where the DNA matches it firmly. Clone size is given for some rows only: seen once, a few or many times, or a class if the clone is expanded.

.	TRBV4-2	TRBJ2-3	TRBD2	TGTGCCAGCAGCCGCCACACCATCACGGGACTAGAGTCAGATACGCAGTATTTT	CASSRHTITGLESDTQYF
.	TRBV18	TRBJ1-6	.	TGTGCCAGCTCACCGACGGGGGGGGAATCACCCCTCCACTTT	CASSPTGGESPLHF
.	TRBV4-2	TRBJ1-6	TRBD1	TGTGCCAGCAGCCAAGGCTTAGGACAGGGCTATTCACCCCTCCACTTT	CASSQGLGQGYSPLHF
.	TRBV3-1/TRBV3-2	TRBJ1-5	.	TGTGCCAGCAGCCAAGACAGGAGGGGAGGTCAGCCCCAGCATTTT	CASSQDRRGGQPQHF
.	TRBV4-1	TRBJ1-1	.	TGCGCCAGCAGCCATGGCCGGGCGCTATCCTTGAACACTGAAGCTTTCTTT	CASSHGRALSLNTEAFF
.	TRBV2	TRBJ2-2	TRBD2	TGTGCCACCAAAAACGAGGCGGGGGAATACGGGGAGCTGTTTTTT	CATKNEAGEYGELFF
.	TRBV3-1/TRBV3-2	TRBJ1-1	TRBD1	TGTGCCAGCAGTCAACAGGGGTCATCCACTGAAGCTTTCTTT	CASSQQGSSTEAFF
.	TRBV3-1/TRBV3-2	TRBJ2-1	TRBD2	TGTGCCAGCAGCCAACAGGGAGGGGTCAATGAGCAGTTCTTC	CASSQQGGVNEQFF
.	TRBV25-1	TRBJ1-2	.	TGTGCCAGCAGTGGGGGGTATGGCTACACCTTC	CASSGGYGYTF
.	TRBV5-6	TRBJ2-3	TRBD2	TGTGCCAGCAACCCAGGTTGGGGGGGATTCACAGATACGCAGTATTTT	CASNPGWGGFTDTQYF
.	TRBV5-1	TRBJ2-2	.	TGCGCCAGCAGCGTGGGCAGGGTGAACACCGGGGAGCTGTTTTTT	CASSVGRVNTGELFF
.	TRBV9	TRBJ1-4	TRBD1	TGTGCCAGCACCCGGGACAGCGTTAATGAAAAACTGTTTTTT	CASTRDSVNEKLFF
.	TRBV14	TRBJ1-5	.	TGTGCGCTCCAGAGGGGTTTTTGTCAGCCCCAGCATTTT	CALQRGFCQPQHF
few	TRBV5-5	TRBJ1-4	.	TGTGCCAGCAGCACGGTCCCTACAGGGTCAACTAATGAAAAACTGTTTTTT	CASSTVPTGSTNEKLFF
.	TRBV7-3	TRBJ2-3	TRBD2	TGTGCCAGCAGCTTAGCGGGGGGGCCGCGAGATACGCAGTATTTT	CASSLAGGPRDTQYF
.	TRBV5-1	TRBJ2-3	.	TGCGCCAGCAGCAACCCACAGGGCACAGATACGCAGTATTTT	CASSNPQGTDTQYF
.	TRBV7-2	TRBJ2-3	.	TGTGCCAGTACCAGGGGGGGCACAGATACGCAGTATTTT	CASTRGGTDTQYF
.	TRBV11-2	TRBJ1-1	.	TGTGCCAGCAGCTTAGAGGGAGGGACAAAAGCTTTCTTT	CASSLEGGTKAFF
.	TRBV6-2/TRBV6-3	TRBJ2-5	.	TGTGCCAGCAGTTACTCGAGGCAACGTACCGAGACCCAGTACTTC	CASSYSRQRTETQYF
.	TRBV7-8	TRBJ1-5	.	TGTGCCAGCAGCTTCGGACGGGTCAATCAGCCCCAGCATTTT	CASSFGRVNQPQHF
.	TRBV11-2	TRBJ1-4	.	TGTGCCAGCAGCTTATTCCGAATAGAAAAACTGTTTTTT	CASSLFRIEKLFF
.	TRBV14	TRBJ2-2	TRBD1	TGTGCCAGCAGCCAAGATTGGGCCGCCAGGGGGTTTCGTCCCGGGGAGCTGTTTTTT	CASSQDWAARGFRPGELFF
.	TRBV5-1	TRBJ1-2	.	TGCGCCAGCAGCTTGGGGGGCGATGGCTACACCTTC	CASSLGGDGYTF
.	TRBV27	TRBJ1-5	TRBD1	TGTGCCAGCAGTCTAACGGGACAGGGAGTACGGCCCCAGCATTTT	CASSLTGQGVRPQHF
.	TRBV28	TRBJ2-7	.	TGTGCCAGCAGTTTGGGTCAGGGTCGCTACGAGCAGTACTTC	CASSLGQGRYEQYF
.	TRBV24-1	TRBJ1-5	TRBD1	TGTGCCACCAGGGCATCAGGGGGCAGTCAGCCCCAGCATTTT	CATRASGGSQPQHF